Given below is one T cell receptor beta chain in context. Staining for CD45RO/CCR7/CD25/CD127/CD95/CD27 allowed sorting of CD4+ naive, central memory, regulatory and stem cell-like memory cells. Of the isolated RNA, all was reverse transcribed, and so the sequenced material was expressed TCRB transcripts. Profiled with immunoSEQ multiplex PCR; TCRdb holds only in-frame clones, not every one. The table includes roughly 230,000 clones, about 9.3% detected once. V was pared by 4 bases and J by 7 bases, with 11 bases between. Germline CDR1 ENHRY, CDR2 SYGVKD. CDR3 length equals 13 residues. The sample belongs to a study of beta chain features in type 1 diabetes.

The sequenced material came from naive CD4+ T cells from blood. V and J are TRBV10-3 and TRBJ1-5; D ambiguous. The TCR originated in a woman under 30 in good health. CDR3 residues: CAISAEVGQPQHF. Written as DNA, the CDR3 is TGTGCCATCAGTGCGGAGGTCGGCCAGCCCCAGCATTTT.